Each of the 25 T cell receptor beta chains below was sequenced from the same sample in a study of blood T cell repertoires in COVID-19. Sequenced by immunoSEQ multiplex PCR; TCRdb stores in-frame clones only, minus some. The data contain 47,000 or so clones, about 86% of them singletons. Sequences were obtained from peripheral blood. The receptor set was obtained from a woman aged 80 or over with COVID-19, enrolled during active disease.

This chain joins TRBV11-3 and TRBJ2-7; 7 bases agree with TRBD2. Unmatched junction bases numbered 2, after V lost 6 bases and J lost 3 bases. The CDR3 is made up of 12 amino acids. Germline V gene lookup returns CDR1 SGHNT and CDR2 YENEEA. The DNA for the CDR3 is TGTGCCAGCAGGGGGGGGAACTACGAGCAGTACTTC. Residues: CASRGGNYEQYF.

The gene calls are TRBV6-5 and TRBJ1-2; a possible D gene is TRBD1 (6 bases). The CDR3 sequence is 14 residues long. V lost 7 bases, J lost 2 bases, and 14 bases lay in between. The V gene's germline CDR1 is MNHEY and CDR2 SVGAGI. The CDR3 protein is CASTPDRANYGYTF. The DNA of the CDR3 is TGTGCCAGCACCCCGGACAGAGCAAACTATGGCTACACCTTC.

V and J are TRBV19 and TRBJ1-1; a weak D match, TRBD1 (5 bases). Trimming shortened V by 6 bases and J by 3 bases, and 20 bases separated the two germline ends. The germline gives CDR1 LNHDA, CDR2 SQIVND (reference sequence). The CDR3 is 16 residues long. The CDR3 spells CASSPRTRAAHTEAFF. The DNA of the CDR3 is TGTGCCAGTAGCCCTCGGACCAGGGCAGCGCACACTGAAGCTTTCTTT.

In its sample, this clone was seen a few times. The CDR3 DNA reads as TGTGCCAGTAGTACTAGCGGGAGAATAGAGACCCAGTACTTC. Amino acids: CASSTSGRIETQYF. This sequence joins TRBV19 and TRBJ2-5; TRBD2 agrees at 10 bases. The CDR3 spans 14 residues. Germline V gene sequence: CDR1 LNHDA, CDR2 SQIVND (reference sequence). Trimming cost V 4 bases and J 4 bases; bases outside gene matches: 3.

The rearrangement uses TRBV19 and TRBJ2-2, with D perhaps TRBD1 (6 bases). Per germline, CDR1 LNHDA and CDR2 SQIVND (reference sequence). The CDR3 totals 16 residues. V was pared by 3 bases and J by 3 bases, with 14 bases between. Here the CDR3 DNA reads TGTGCCAGTAGTATCCAAGGGGGACGCGACACCGGGGAGCTGTTTTTT. Its translation: CASSIQGGRDTGELFF.

This chain uses TRBV7-8 with TRBJ2-2, with TRBD1 as a possible D gene (6 bases). The CDR3 has 16 amino acids. The germline gives CDR1 SGHVS, CDR2 FQNEAQ. Trimming shortened V by 5 bases and J by 2 bases, and 15 bases separated the two germline ends. In nucleotides, the CDR3 is TGTGCCAGCAGCCTTCCGGGACAAATCAACACCGGGGAGCTGTTTTTT. It specifies CASSLPGQINTGELFF. Full variable domain (missing parts from reference TRBV7-8 and TRBJ2-2): GAGVSQSPRYKVAKRGQDVALRCDPISGHVSLFWYQQALGQGPEFLTYFQNEAQLDKSGLPSDRFFAERPEGSVSTLKIQRTQQEDSAVYLCASSLPGQINTGELFFGEGSRLTVL.

This chain links TRBV6-6 with TRBJ1-3, with TRBD1 matching over 7 bases. Per the germline V gene, CDR1 is MNHNY and CDR2 is SVGAGI (reference sequence). The CDR3 runs 15 residues. After removal of 2 bases from V and 3 bases from J, the junction contained 4 bases not matched to a gene. CDR3 sequence: CASSYVQGNGNTIYF. Here the CDR3 DNA reads TGTGCCAGCAGTTACGTACAGGGGAATGGAAACACCATATATTTT.

The chain combines TRBV6-5 with TRBJ2-4; 7 positions agree with TRBD2. V was pared by 7 bases and J by 8 bases, with 8 bases of the junction left unmatched. This CDR3 region has 13 residues. From germline, CDR1 is MNHEY and CDR2 SVGAGI. This CDR3 is CASNQGGWDIQYF. Written as DNA, the CDR3 is TGTGCCAGCAATCAGGGAGGGTGGGACATTCAGTACTTC.

This clone has just one count. This sequence joins TRBV2 and TRBJ2-2, with TRBD1 identical over 8 bases. The CDR3 consists of 15 residues. The V and J ends lost 6 bases and 4 bases, in that order; junction bases with no gene match: 7. Per the germline V gene, CDR1 is SNHLY and CDR2 is FYNNEI. CDR3 nucleotides: TGTGCCAGCAGAACGACAGGGGCCCGCACCGGGGAGCTGTTTTTT. Its protein is CASRTTGARTGELFF.

For this clone: The germline gene is not matched at one end of the junction; a read error may be the cause. V is TRBV6-5 and J is TRBJ2-7; 11 nucleotides match TRBD1. CDR3 size: 16 residues. Germline V CDR1 and CDR2: MNHEY, SVGAGI. The CDR3 DNA reads as TGTGCCAGCAGTTTCAACGGACAGGGGGCGAGATACGAGCAGTGCTTC. It codes for CASSFNGQGARYEQCF.

The gene calls are TRBV24-1 and TRBJ1-2; 7 bases map to TRBD1. V lost 2 bases and J lost 4; bases outside the gene matches: 6. The germline V gene has CDR1 KGHDR and CDR2 SFDVKD. The length of the CDR3 is 15 residues. The CDR3 loop is CATSDWRGGSYGYTF. CDR3 coding DNA: TGTGCCACCAGTGATTGGAGAGGGGGCAGCTATGGCTACACCTTC.

This CDR3 is CASSPRGSEGASGNTIYF. The CDR3, as DNA: TGTGCCAGCAGCCCCCGAGGGTCGGAGGGGGCCTCTGGAAACACCATATATTTT. The chain carries TRBV3-1 (or the pseudogene TRBV3-2) and TRBJ1-3; TRBD1 aligns across 7 bases. The germline CDR1 and CDR2 sequences are LGHDT and YNNKEL (reference sequence). The V segment lost 4 bases and the J segment 0 bases; nucleotides outside the gene matches: 12. The CDR3 loop spans 18 amino acids.

J is TRBJ2-3 and V is TRBV19; 15 bases are a match to TRBD2. CDR1 and CDR2 (germline): LNHDA, SQIVND (reference sequence). The CDR3 is made up of 15 amino acids. The V and J ends lost 6 bases and 7 bases, in that order; junction bases with no gene match: 5. The CDR3 bases are TGTGCCAGTAGCGGGACTAGCGGGAGGAAATATACGCAGTATTTT. Protein product: CASSGTSGRKYTQYF. The whole variable domain, remainder taken from reference TRBV19 and TRBJ2-3, is DGGITQSPKYLFRKEGQNVTLSCEQNLNHDAMYWYRQDPGQGLRLIYYSQIVNDFQKGDIAEGYSVSREKKESFPLTVTSAQKNPTAFYLCASSGTSGRKYTQYFGPGTRLTVL.

The chain recombines TRBV5-4 with TRBJ2-2, with 8 positions matching TRBD2. Germline V gene data show CDR1 as SGHNT and CDR2 as YYREEE (reference sequence). The CDR3 is 15 amino acids. V lost 2 bases to trimming and J lost 5 bases; unmatched junction nucleotides: 5. CDR3 region: CASSFGLANTGELFF. The CDR3 DNA sequence: TGTGCCAGCAGCTTTGGACTAGCCAATACCGGGGAGCTGTTTTTT.

V usage is TRBV9 and J usage is TRBJ2-1, with TRBD1 matching 10 bases. V shed 0 bases, J shed 6 bases, and the junction held 6 bases outside the gene matches. The CDR3 spans 16 residues. Germline V CDR1 and CDR2: SGDLS, YYNGEE. The CDR3 bases are TGTGCCAGCAGCGTAGTCTCCGGACAGGGGGTCAATGAGCAGTTCTTC. This gives the protein CASSVVSGQGVNEQFF.

DNA for the CDR3: TGTGCCAGCAAAGGGGGCAACAACGAGCAGTACTTC. Protein product: CASKGGNNEQYF. The chain carries TRBV14 and TRBJ2-7; TRBD1 aligns across 7 bases. J was trimmed by 5 bases and V by 7 bases; bases with no gene match: 5. Germline CDR1 reads SGHDN; CDR2 reads FVKESK. This CDR3 is built from 12 residues.

This clone was found a few times. The chain joins TRBV14 to TRBJ2-1; TRBD1 matches at 7 bases. This CDR3 region has 14 residues. Germline CDR1 and CDR2: SGHDN and FVKESK. V shed 4 bases and J 7 bases; nucleotides not matched to a gene: 7. The CDR3 spells CASSLYRGGNEQFF. The CDR3 nucleotides read TGTGCCAGCAGCCTATACAGGGGTGGGAATGAGCAGTTCTTC.

CDR3 DNA sequence: TGTGCCAGCAGCCCAGGACTAGCGGGAGGGCCGAAAAATGAGCAGTTCTTC. Protein product: CASSPGLAGGPKNEQFF. The gene calls are TRBV7-3 and TRBJ2-1, with 15 bases aligning to TRBD2. With 5 bases clipped from V and 7 bases from J, the junction kept 9 bases outside the gene matches. Germline V CDR1 and CDR2: SGHTA, FQGTGA. The CDR3 contains 17 residues.

The chain is built from TRBV6-5 and TRBJ2-1; 9 bases align to TRBD2. Losses at the gene ends were 0 bases for V and 4 bases for J; bases not matched to a gene: 4. Germline-derived CDR1 and CDR2 are MNHEY and SVGAGI. The CDR3 runs 16 residues. The CDR3 DNA reads as TGTGCCAGCAGTTACTCGGCGGGAGGGGCGTACAATGAGCAGTTCTTC. It encodes CASSYSAGGAYNEQFF.

The V and J genes are TRBV19 and TRBJ2-6; a weak D match, TRBD1 (6 bases). Trimming removed 4 bases from V and 4 bases from J, with 11 bases in between. The CDR3 sequence is 15 residues long. Germline values: CDR1 LNHDA, CDR2 SQIVND (reference sequence). This CDR3 is CASSTQGSGANVLTF. The CDR3 DNA reads as TGTGCCAGTAGTACCCAGGGGTCCGGGGCCAACGTCCTGACTTTC.

The genes are TRBV6-5 and TRBJ1-5; D gene uncertain. V lost 5 bases to trimming and J lost 4 bases, with 12 bases between them. This CDR3 comprises 14 residues. CDR1 MNHEY and CDR2 SVGAGI come from the germline V gene. CDR3 region: CASSPRRANQPQHF. DNA of the CDR3: TGTGCCAGCAGTCCCCGCCGAGCGAATCAGCCCCAGCATTTT.

This clone was seen once. The chain has TRBV10-2 and TRBJ1-5; the D gene is possibly TRBD1 (5 bases). Germline V gives CDR1 WSHSY, CDR2 SAAADI. There are 16 residues in the CDR3. Trimming cost V 3 bases and J 4 bases, with 16 bases left between them. Here the CDR3 DNA reads TGCGCCAGCAGTGAAATCGGGGCGGGGGGGAATCAGCCCCAGCATTTT. It encodes CASSEIGAGGNQPQHF.

The chain carries TRBV4-2 and TRBJ1-1; D gene ambiguous. The germline V gene encodes CDR1 LGHNA and CDR2 YNFKEQ. CDR3 length equals 15 residues. V was clipped by 1 base and J by 4 bases, with 13 bases between them. The CDR3 nucleotides read TGTGCCAGCAGCCAAGGGGGAGGCGGGGTCACTGAAGCTTTCTTT. This sequence encodes CASSQGGGGVTEAFF.

The J gene is TRBJ2-1, the V gene TRBV10-3, with a weak D call TRBD2 (6 bases). V was clipped by 3 bases and J by 8 bases, with 14 bases between them. CDR1 is ENHRY and CDR2 is SYGVKD in the germline V gene. CDR3 length: 14 residues. In nucleotides, the CDR3 is TGTGCCATCAGTGACATTACGGAGGGCCATGAGCAGTTCTTC. The encoded protein is CAISDITEGHEQFF.

This rearrangement joins TRBV11-3 to TRBJ2-1, with a weak D call TRBD2 (5 bases). The ends were cut back, 4 bases at V and 9 bases at J, with 19 bases in the middle. This CDR3 is built from 15 residues. CDR1 is SGHNT and CDR2 is YENEEA in the germline V gene. The CDR3 DNA sequence: TGTGCCAGCAGCTCGTATGACCTTCCCGAGGGTGAGCAGTTCTTC. Protein sequence: CASSSYDLPEGEQFF. Based on the CDR3 plus reference TRBV11-3 and TRBJ2-1, the full variable domain is EAGVVQSPRYKIIEKKQPVAFWCNPISGHNTLYWYLQNLGQGPELLIRYENEEAVDDSQLPKDRFSAERLKGVDSTLKIQPAELGDSAVYLCASSSYDLPEGEQFFGPGTRLTVL.